These T cell receptor beta chains were read from a single sample in a study of CD8 T cells in Susac syndrome. One entry per CDR3 protein, called by TCRdb with MiXCR from the immunoSEQ multiplex PCR reads. The data show hundreds of thousands of distinct CDR3 sequences, around 85% seen once. The sample consisted of CD8+ T cells from PBMCs. These receptors were obtained from a human donor with multiple sclerosis. CDR3s include the opening cysteine and the closing phenylalanine or tryptophan. The D gene is left open where the match is weak. Size is stated for part of the rows, as once, few or many counts, or as a class when the clone is expanded.

j_gene	d_gene	abundance	v_gene	CDR3nt	CDR3aa
TRBJ2-7	TRBD2	-	TRBV7-2	TGTGCCAGCAGCCCCGCCGGGACTAGCGGCTATTACGAGCAGTACTTC	CASSPAGTSGYYEQYF
TRBJ1-5	-	-	TRBV19	TGTGCCAGTAGTATAACCGACAGTAGCAATCAGCCCCAGCATTTT	CASSITDSSNQPQHF
TRBJ2-1	TRBD1	-	TRBV7-9	TGTGCCAGCAGCCAAGACAGGGGCATTTCCTACAATGAGCAGTTCTTC	CASSQDRGISYNEQFF
TRBJ1-4	TRBD1	-	TRBV29-1	TGCAGCGTTGCTGTCGGGACAGTGGGTGAAAAACTGTTTTTT	CSVAVGTVGEKLFF
TRBJ2-1	TRBD2	-	TRBV6-4	TGTGCCAGCAGTGACTCGATTCGGGGGGGCTACAATGAGCAGTTCTTC	CASSDSIRGGYNEQFF
TRBJ1-2	-	-	TRBV12-3/TRBV12-4	TGTGCCAGCAGTCTAACCAGGGGCGGGAACTATGGCTACACCTTC	CASSLTRGGNYGYTF
TRBJ2-4	TRBD1	-	TRBV28	TGTGCCAGCAATACCCTCGGACAGGAAGGGGCCAAAAACATTCAGTACTTC	CASNTLGQEGAKNIQYF
TRBJ1-1	TRBD1	-	TRBV7-9	TGTGCCAGCAGTTCAGGGGGCTCTGAAGCTTTCTTT	CASSSGGSEAFF
TRBJ2-7	-	-	TRBV5-6	TGTGCCAGCAGCTTTATTTACAGGTCCTACGAGCAGTACTTC	CASSFIYRSYEQYF
TRBJ1-1	-	-	TRBV12-3/TRBV12-4	TGTGCCAGCAGTTCTGGCCCGTACACTGAAGCTTTCTTT	CASSSGPYTEAFF
TRBJ2-7	-	-	TRBV2	TGTGCCAGCAGTGAAAGGGGCAGTTCCTACGAGCAGTACTTC	CASSERGSSYEQYF
TRBJ2-7	-	-	TRBV30	TGTGCCTGGAGTCCGGGGCCAACCTACGAGCAGTACTTC	CAWSPGPTYEQYF
TRBJ1-1	-	-	TRBV30	TGTGCCTGGAGTGTACCTCTCCTGGGGAACACTGAAGCTTTCTTT	CAWSVPLLGNTEAFF
TRBJ2-7	-	-	TRBV7-2	TGTGCCAGCAGCTTAGTTCGTTTGGGTTCCTACGAGCAGTACTTC	CASSLVRLGSYEQYF
TRBJ1-1	TRBD1	few	TRBV12-3/TRBV12-4	TGTGCCAGCAGTCAGACAGGGTTGAACACTGAAGCTTTCTTT	CASSQTGLNTEAFF
TRBJ2-7	TRBD1	-	TRBV6-2/TRBV6-3	TGTGCCAGCAGCCAAACAGGGGCAGCCTACGAGCAGTACTTC	CASSQTGAAYEQYF
TRBJ2-7	-	-	TRBV27	TGTGCCAGCAGTTTATTATGGGGGTTCCCCTACGAGCAGTACTTC	CASSLLWGFPYEQYF
TRBJ1-3	-	-	TRBV30	TGTGCCTGGAGCACGGGCGCGGAGAACACCATATATTTT	CAWSTGAENTIYF
TRBJ2-5	-	-	TRBV5-4	TGTGCCAGCAGCTTCGACGGACAAGAGACCCAGTACTTC	CASSFDGQETQYF
TRBJ1-1	-	-	TRBV6-1	TGTGCCAGCAGTGGGATTCTCGACGGATACACTGAAGCTTTCTTT	CASSGILDGYTEAFF
TRBJ2-7	TRBD1	-	TRBV30	TGTGCCTGGAGTGCCGAAGGACAGGGCTACGAGCAGTACTTC	CAWSAEGQGYEQYF
TRBJ1-2	-	-	TRBV19	TGTGCCAGTAGTATAGATCGTGGCAGACCTGATGGCTACACCTTC	CASSIDRGRPDGYTF
TRBJ1-6	-	-	TRBV30	TGTGCCTGGAGTGCCCAAGACAGGATTGGGAATTCACCCCTCCACTTT	CAWSAQDRIGNSPLHF
TRBJ2-1	-	-	TRBV9	TGTGCCAGCAGCGTAGCCCAGGTGGGATACAATGAGCAGTTCTTC	CASSVAQVGYNEQFF
TRBJ2-7	-	-	TRBV11-3	TGTGCCAGCAGCTTTGTTGCCGGCGACGAGCAGTACTTC	CASSFVAGDEQYF
TRBJ2-1	TRBD2	-	TRBV28	TGTGCCAGCACTACTCCCCGGGAGGATAATGAGCAGTTCTTC	CASTTPREDNEQFF
TRBJ1-1	-	-	TRBV4-1	TGCGCCAGCAGCCAAGTAGAAGCCCAGAACACTGAAGCTTTCTTT	CASSQVEAQNTEAFF
TRBJ2-2	-	-	TRBV27	TGTGCCAGCGGAGGGGGTAGTTTGACCGGGGAGCTGTTTTTT	CASGGGSLTGELFF
TRBJ1-1	TRBD1	-	TRBV28	TGTGCCAGCGAGGACAAAGGGGGCGGGTTCACTGAAGCTTTCTTT	CASEDKGGGFTEAFF
TRBJ1-4	-	-	TRBV27	TGTGCCAGCGGCCCTTGGGGGACTAATGAAAAACTGTTTTTT	CASGPWGTNEKLFF
TRBJ2-7	TRBD2	-	TRBV28	TGTGCCAGCAGGGGGGGGGAGGACGAGCAGTACTTC	CASRGGEDEQYF
TRBJ1-2	-	-	TRBV27	TGTGCCAGCAGCGAGGGTAGAGGTTTGGTCTATGGCTACACCTTC	CASSEGRGLVYGYTF
TRBJ1-1	-	-	TRBV4-1	TGCGCCAGCAGCCAACTACATACGAGGGGCACTGAAGCTTTCTTT	CASSQLHTRGTEAFF
TRBJ1-5	-	-	TRBV27	TGTGCCAGCAGTTTATTCGCTCCCGGATTAGATCAGCCCCAGCATTTT	CASSLFAPGLDQPQHF
TRBJ2-7	-	-	TRBV27	TGTGCCAGCAGTTCCCTGTCGGGTAGCGGATACGAGCAGTACTTC	CASSSLSGSGYEQYF
TRBJ2-6	-	-	TRBV30	TGTGCCTGGAGTGAAGGGTATGGGGCCAACGTCCTGACTTTC	CAWSEGYGANVLTF
TRBJ1-1	TRBD1	-	TRBV12-3/TRBV12-4	TGTGCCAGCAGCCCCTCTGGGACAGGGGTAGCTTTCTTT	CASSPSGTGVAFF
TRBJ2-2	-	-	TRBV7-9	TGTGCCAGCAGCTTAGCCCAAACCGGGGAGCTGTTTTTT	CASSLAQTGELFF
TRBJ1-3	-	once	TRBV6-1	TGTGCCAGCAGTGAATATGGGGGCACTGGAAACACCATATATTTT	CASSEYGGTGNTIYF
TRBJ2-7	-	-	TRBV3-1	TGTGCCAGCAGCCGAACTGACACAGACCCTTACTACGAGCAGTACTTC	CASSRTDTDPYYEQYF
TRBJ2-1	-	-	TRBV10-3	TGTGCCATCAAGGAGGAGACGAGCTCCTACAATGAGCAGTTCTTC	CAIKEETSSYNEQFF